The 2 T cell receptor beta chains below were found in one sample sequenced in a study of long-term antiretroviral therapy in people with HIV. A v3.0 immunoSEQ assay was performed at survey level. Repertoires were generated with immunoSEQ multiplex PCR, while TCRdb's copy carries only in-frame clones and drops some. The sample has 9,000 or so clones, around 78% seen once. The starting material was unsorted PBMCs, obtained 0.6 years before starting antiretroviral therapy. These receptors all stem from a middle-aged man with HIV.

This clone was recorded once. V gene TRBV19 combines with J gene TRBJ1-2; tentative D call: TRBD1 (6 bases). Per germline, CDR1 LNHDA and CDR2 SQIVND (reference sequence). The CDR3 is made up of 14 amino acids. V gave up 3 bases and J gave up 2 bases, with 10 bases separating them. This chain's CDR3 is CASSIAQGNYGYTF. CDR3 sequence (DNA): TGTGCCAGTAGTATCGCCCAGGGGAACTATGGCTACACCTTC.

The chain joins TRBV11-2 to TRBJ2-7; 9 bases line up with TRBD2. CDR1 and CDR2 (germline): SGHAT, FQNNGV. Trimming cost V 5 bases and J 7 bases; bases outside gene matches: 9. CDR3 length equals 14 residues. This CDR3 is CASSQLAGSMEQYF. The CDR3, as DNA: TGTGCCAGCAGCCAGCTAGCGGGGAGTATGGAGCAGTACTTC.